This note documents a single T cell receptor (beta chain) sequence. CDR3 length: 13 residues. From germline, CDR1 is SGHDT and CDR2 YYEEEE. Trimming took 0 bases from V and 12 from J; bases not matched to a gene: 8. This sample was included in a study of PD-1 blockade in classical Hodgkin lymphoma. Measured with immunoSEQ multiplex PCR; TCRdb has only the in-frame clones, and not every one. The table includes under 60,000 clones, about 73% detected once. Every single patient, without exception, relapsed after autologous stem cell transplantation, and brentuximab vedotin exposure varied. This TCR was sampled from a human donor with classical Hodgkin lymphoma. The sequencing here drew on peripheral blood mononuclear cells (PBMCs), taken at baseline. This rearrangement joins TRBV5-6 to TRBJ1-1; 7 positions match TRBD1. In nucleotides, the CDR3 is TGTGCCAGCAGCTTGGTAGGGTCAGGGGGTACTTTCTTT. Protein: CASSLVGSGGTFF.